A single sample gave rise to the 24 T cell receptor beta chains below, sequenced in a study of beta chain features in type 1 diabetes. Investigators reverse transcribed all isolated RNA, so they sequenced expressed TCRB transcripts. Generated by immunoSEQ multiplex PCR, the TCRdb table keeps only in-frame clones and is missing some. The data contain 900,000 or so clones, 17% of them singletons. Source material: naive CD4+ T cells from blood. The receptors here all came from a woman under 30 in good health.

This clone has a handful of counts. CDR3 coding DNA: TGTGCCAGCAGCCTAGCGGGAGGGTATGAGCAGTTCTTC. It translates to CASSLAGGYEQFF. The J gene is TRBJ2-1, the V gene TRBV9; 12 bases align to TRBD2. The germline V gene encodes CDR1 SGDLS and CDR2 YYNGEE. With 4 bases clipped from V and 8 bases from J, the junction kept 1 base outside the gene matches. This CDR3 comprises 13 residues.

This clone was seen more than once but under ten times. The chain carries TRBV4-1 and TRBJ2-3; D is perhaps TRBD1 (5 bases). CDR3 length: 15 amino acids. Germline V lookup: CDR1 MGHRA, CDR2 YSYEKL. The V end was cut by 5 bases, the J end by 5 bases, with 17 bases between. The CDR3 nucleotides are TGCGCCAGCAGCAGTAACAAGGGGAAAATAGATACGCAGTATTTT. Protein: CASSSNKGKIDTQYF.

CDR3 in amino acids: CAIPGTGTSTGELFF. The DNA for the CDR3 is TGTGCCATCCCGGGAACAGGGACGAGCACCGGGGAGCTGTTTTTT. The chain is built from TRBV10-3 and TRBJ2-2; D perhaps matches TRBD1 (6 bases). CDR1 is ENHRY, CDR2 SYGVKD, per germline. V shed 8 bases and J shed 4 bases, with 17 bases lying between them. The CDR3 extends over 15 amino acids.

Of note for this clone: This could be a read error, since a much larger clone is one nucleotide away. The same CDR3 is also encoded by other DNA sequences in this sample. This sequence joins TRBV6-5 and TRBJ2-7; maybe TRBD2 (5 bases). CDR1 and CDR2 from the germline V gene are MNHEY and SVGAGI. This CDR3 has 12 residues. The V end was cut by 6 bases, the J end by 6 bases, with 12 bases between. The CDR3: CASSQLAGEQYF. DNA of the CDR3: TGTGCCAGCAGCCAGCTAGCAGGCGAGCAGTACTTC.

This chain connects TRBV9 to TRBJ2-7; 7 bases fit TRBD1. This CDR3 comprises 14 residues. V trimming: 4 bases; J trimming: 0 bases; junction bases outside the gene matches: 4. In germline, CDR1 is SGDLS, CDR2 YYNGEE. DNA for the CDR3: TGTGCCAGCAGCCCCGGACAGGTCTCCTACGAGCAGTACTTC. It translates to CASSPGQVSYEQYF. Complete variable domain (other parts from reference TRBV9 and TRBJ2-7): DSGVTQTPKHLITATGQRVTLRCSPRSGDLSVYWYQQSLDQGLQFLIQYYNGEERAKGNILERFSAQQFPDLHSELNLSSLELGDSALYFCASSPGQVSYEQYFGPGTRLTVT.

This rearrangement joins TRBV11-1 to TRBJ2-7; no clear D gene. Looked up from germline, CDR1 is SGHAT and CDR2 is FQDESV (reference sequence). Trimming removed 4 bases at V and 2 bases at J, with 12 bases between. This CDR3 comprises 14 residues. The CDR3 region has the DNA TGTGCCAGCAGCTCGGCTCTAGTCCCCTACGAGCAGTACTTC. Translation: CASSSALVPYEQYF.

This clone appeared a few times. The rearrangement links TRBV29-1 to TRBJ1-4; D call uncertain. V lost 7 bases and J 1 base, leaving 19 bases between the germline ends. The CDR3 is 16 amino acids. Germline CDR1 SQVTM, CDR2 ANQGSEA. CDR3 in DNA: TGCAGCGCCACCCTCGTGGCAGGAGGAACTAATGAAAAACTGTTTTTT. It translates to CSATLVAGGTNEKLFF.

The chain is built from TRBV7-9 and TRBJ1-1; no reliable D call. Deletions cut 0 bases from V and 3 bases from J, with 11 bases between. The CDR3 extends over 15 amino acids. Germline CDR1 is SEHNR and CDR2 is FQNEAQ (reference sequence). CDR3 bases: TGTGCCAGCAGCTTAGCGCGGGGAGGAGACACTGAAGCTTTCTTT. Translated, it gives CASSLARGGDTEAFF.

The chain has TRBV18 and TRBJ2-3; D is uncertain. Germline-derived CDR1 and CDR2 are KGHSH and LQKENI. This CDR3 region has 18 residues. V lost 2 bases, J lost 0 bases, and 18 bases lay in between. The DNA of the CDR3 is TGTGCCAGCTCACCAGGTCTGGGTGGCGTTCGTAGCACAGATACGCAGTATTTT. Its protein is CASSPGLGGVRSTDTQYF. Using reference TRBV18 and TRBJ2-3 for the parts outside the CDR3, the full variable domain is NAGVMQNPRHLVRRRGQEARLRCSPMKGHSHVYWYRQLPEEGLKFMVYLQKENIIDESGMPKERFSAEFPKEGPSILRIQQVVRGDSAAYFCASSPGLGGVRSTDTQYFGPGTRLTVL.

This clone occurred a few times. The rearrangement links TRBV2 to TRBJ2-3; TRBD1 matches 7 bases. This CDR3 contains 13 residues. Per germline, CDR1 SNHLY and CDR2 FYNNEI. Losses at the gene ends were 7 bases for V and 1 base for J; bases not matched to a gene: 2. The CDR3 bases are TGTGCCAGCAACGGACAGGGCACAGATACGCAGTATTTT. Protein: CASNGQGTDTQYF.

Details on this clone: The sample contains more than one DNA sequence encoding this CDR3. The gene calls are TRBV7-2 and TRBJ2-3; D remains unclear. The CDR3 sequence is 11 residues long. Germline assignment: CDR1 SGHTA and CDR2 FQGNSA. V was cut by 8 bases and J by 5 bases, with 8 bases left in between. CDR3 nucleotide sequence: TGTGCCAGCTCCCTTTTAGATACGCAGTATTTT. Its translation: CASSLLDTQYF.

This chain uses TRBV25-1 with TRBJ2-2, with D possibly being TRBD1 or TRBD2 (5 bases each). The CDR3 runs 13 residues. Germline CDR1 is MGHDK and CDR2 is SYGVNS. The V end lost 4 bases, the J end lost 8 bases, and 11 bases lay between the germline ends. The CDR3 spells CASSGLGAGELFF. In DNA, the CDR3 is TGTGCCAGCAGTGGACTCGGGGCTGGGGAGCTGTTTTTT.

The CDR3: CASSLPGQGQETQYF. The CDR3 DNA follows: TGCGCCAGCAGCTTACCGGGACAGGGGCAAGAGACCCAGTACTTC. This sequence joins TRBV5-1 and TRBJ2-5; TRBD1 matches 10 bases. The CDR3 length is 15 residues. The ends lost 2 bases at V and 2 bases at J; junction bases unmatched: 3. Germline V gene data show CDR1 as SGHRS and CDR2 as YFSETQ.

There are a few counts of this clone. CDR3 protein: CASGTGGNEQFF. The DNA for the CDR3 is TGTGCCAGCGGGACAGGGGGCAATGAGCAGTTCTTC. The rearrangement uses TRBV19 and TRBJ2-1; 11 nucleotides match TRBD1. Trimming at V came to 9 bases and at J to 6 bases, leaving 1 base not matched to a gene. CDR3 length equals 12 residues. Germline V lookup: CDR1 LNHDA, CDR2 SQIVND (reference sequence).

The rearrangement joins TRBV6-5 to TRBJ2-5, with 8 bases fitting TRBD1. The CDR3 has 11 residues. J lost 7 bases, V lost 6 bases, and 1 base had no gene match. CDR1 and CDR2 (germline): MNHEY, SVGAGI. This CDR3 reads CASSDRGTQYF. DNA of the CDR3: TGTGCCAGCAGCGACAGGGGGACCCAGTACTTC.

The chain couples TRBV7-3 to TRBJ2-1, with D perhaps matching TRBD1 or TRBD2 (5 bases each). The length of the CDR3 is 15 residues. Trimming cost V 3 bases and J 8 bases, with 17 bases left between them. Germline assignment: CDR1 SGHTA and CDR2 FQGTGA. The CDR3 nucleotides are TGTGCCAGCAGCTTTCGGGGCTCAGCTGGGGATGAGCAGTTCTTC. This translates into CASSFRGSAGDEQFF. Full variable domain (remainder filled in from reference TRBV7-3 and TRBJ2-1): GAGVSQTPSNKVTEKGKYVELRCDPISGHTALYWYRQSLGQGPEFLIYFQGTGAADDSGLPNDRFFAVRPEGSVSTLKIQRTERGDSAVYLCASSFRGSAGDEQFFGPGTRLTVL.

The chain uses TRBV27 and TRBJ2-4; 15 bases agree with TRBD2. Germline V CDR1 and CDR2: MNHEY, SMNVEV (reference sequence). The CDR3 totals 19 residues. Germline trimming cut 6 bases from V and 0 bases from J; bases unmatched to any gene: 9. CDR3 sequence reads: CASRRAGTSGRLAKNIQYF. In DNA form, the CDR3 reads TGTGCCAGCAGACGAGCCGGGACTAGCGGGAGGCTAGCCAAAAACATTCAGTACTTC.

This clone was detected only a few times. The chain is built from TRBV19 and TRBJ2-3, with TRBD2 matching over 13 bases. Germline V lookup: CDR1 LNHDA, CDR2 SQIVND (reference sequence). This CDR3 is built from 17 residues. Trimming at V came to 1 base and at J to 3 bases, leaving 4 bases not matched to a gene. The CDR3 DNA reads as TGTGCCAGTAGTATAGCGACTAGCGGGAGGCTGACAGATACGCAGTATTTT. Encoded protein: CASSIATSGRLTDTQYF.

The chain combines TRBV7-9 with TRBJ1-1, with D possibly TRBD1 on 6 matching bases. CDR3 length: 16 amino acids. Between the trimmed V and J ends, which lost 7 bases and 1 base, there was a span of 19 bases. Germline V lookup: CDR1 SEHNR, CDR2 FQNEAQ (reference sequence). CDR3: CASTGPLQGWNTEAFF. CDR3 sequence (DNA): TGTGCCAGCACCGGGCCCTTACAGGGATGGAACACTGAAGCTTTCTTT. The whole variable domain, filled in from reference TRBV7-9 and TRBJ1-1, reads DTGVSQNPRHKITKRGQNVTFRCDPISEHNRLYWYRQTLGQGPEFLTYFQNEAQLEKSRLLSDRFSAERPKGSFSTLEIQRTEQGDSAMYLCASTGPLQGWNTEAFFGQGTRLTVV.

This clone occurred a few times. The chain couples TRBV5-1 to TRBJ1-1, with TRBD1 as a possible D gene (5 bases). The V end lost 2 bases, the J end lost 2 bases, and 10 bases lay between the germline ends. The CDR3 is 14 residues long. Germline V lookup: CDR1 SGHRS, CDR2 YFSETQ. The CDR3 loop is CASSFHGDNTEAFF. Written as DNA, the CDR3 is TGCGCCAGCAGCTTTCACGGGGACAACACTGAAGCTTTCTTT.

The chain has TRBV7-9 and TRBJ2-2, with D unclear. Germline V gene data show CDR1 as SEHNR and CDR2 as FQNEAQ (reference sequence). The ends were cut back, 6 bases at V and 7 bases at J, with 6 bases in the middle. The CDR3 spans 11 residues. CDR3 sequence: CASSEDGELFF. As DNA, the CDR3 is TGTGCCAGCAGTGAGGACGGGGAGCTGTTTTTT.

The chain joins TRBV6-5 to TRBJ2-3; tentatively, D is TRBD2 (5 bases). Germline V gene sequence: CDR1 MNHEY, CDR2 SVGAGI. The CDR3 is 12 amino acids. CDR3 in DNA: TGTACGGGGAAAACTAGCACAGATACGCAGTATTTT. Protein product: CTGKTSTDTQYF.

The chain employs TRBV11-2 and TRBJ2-7; D is undetermined. The germline gives CDR1 SGHAT, CDR2 FQNNGV. This CDR3 is 15 amino acids long. Deletions cut 1 base from V and 2 bases from J, with 12 bases between. Here the CDR3 reads CASSLGPSFPYEQYF. The CDR3 coding sequence is TGTGCCAGCAGCTTAGGACCTAGTTTCCCCTACGAGCAGTACTTC. The variable domain in full, completed from reference TRBV11-2 and TRBJ2-7, reads EAGVAQSPRYKIIEKRQSVAFWCNPISGHATLYWYQQILGQGPKLLIQFQNNGVVDDSQLPKDRFSAERLKGVDSTLKIQPAKLEDSAVYLCASSLGPSFPYEQYFGPGTRLTVT.

The chain joins TRBV25-1 to TRBJ2-2, with 8 bases identical to TRBD1. Germline CDR1 and CDR2: MGHDK and SYGVNS. The CDR3 spans 17 residues. V gave up 3 bases and J gave up 1 base; unmatched junction bases: 7. CDR3 nucleotide sequence: TGTGCCAGCAGTGATGACGGACAGGGTCGGAACACCGGGGAGCTGTTTTTT. Translating it yields CASSDDGQGRNTGELFF.